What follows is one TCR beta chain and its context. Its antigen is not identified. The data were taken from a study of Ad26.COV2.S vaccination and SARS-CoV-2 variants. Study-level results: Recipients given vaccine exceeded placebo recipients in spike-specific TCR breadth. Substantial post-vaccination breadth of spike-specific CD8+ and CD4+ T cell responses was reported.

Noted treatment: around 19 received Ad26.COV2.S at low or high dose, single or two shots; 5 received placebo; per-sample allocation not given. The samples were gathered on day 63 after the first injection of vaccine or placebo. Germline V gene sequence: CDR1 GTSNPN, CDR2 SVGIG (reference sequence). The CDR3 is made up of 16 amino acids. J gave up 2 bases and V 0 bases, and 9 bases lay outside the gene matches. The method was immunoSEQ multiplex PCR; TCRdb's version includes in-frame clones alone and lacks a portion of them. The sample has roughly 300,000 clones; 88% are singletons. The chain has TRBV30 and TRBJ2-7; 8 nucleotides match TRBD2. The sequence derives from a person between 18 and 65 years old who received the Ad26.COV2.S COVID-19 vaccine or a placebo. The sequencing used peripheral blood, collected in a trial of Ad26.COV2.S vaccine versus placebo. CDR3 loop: CAWSVAGGLPTYEQYF. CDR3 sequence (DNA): TGTGCCTGGAGTGTTGCGGGGGGCCTACCTACCTACGAGCAGTACTTC.